This TCR beta chain is drawn from a study of T-cell memory formation after mild COVID-19. Study summary: TCR clusters were mostly confined to one donor each. Findings and caveats of the study: CD4/CD8 balance characterized clones contracting day 15 to 85, and CD4+ skew characterized later expanders. The pre-infection memory compartment contained some responding clones, suggesting cross-reactive memory joined.

This clonotype is labeled as medium-sized. Its matching antigen is unknown. Germline CDR1 and CDR2: SNHLY and FYNNEI. Trimming left V 8 bases short and J 1 base short, with 8 bases between. CDR3 size: 12 residues. The authors produced TCR alpha and TCR beta cDNA libraries with sample barcodes and UMIs by 5'RACE using constant-segment primers. MiXCR, applied by TCRdb to the 5' RACE reads, yields one record per CDR3 protein. The repertoire includes about 4,300 distinct CDR3 sequences, about 17% of them detected once, and 2.1% sits in the top ten. The sample consisted of PBMCs or a T cell subset sorted from them (not recorded which). This TCR came from an adult who had mild COVID-19 (a few samples of this study predate the infection). Cell type and time point are not known. The J gene is TRBJ1-1, the V gene TRBV2; unclear D gene. In DNA, the CDR3 is TGTGCCAGCGATAGACAGAACACTGAAGCTTTCTTT. This encodes CASDRQNTEAFF.